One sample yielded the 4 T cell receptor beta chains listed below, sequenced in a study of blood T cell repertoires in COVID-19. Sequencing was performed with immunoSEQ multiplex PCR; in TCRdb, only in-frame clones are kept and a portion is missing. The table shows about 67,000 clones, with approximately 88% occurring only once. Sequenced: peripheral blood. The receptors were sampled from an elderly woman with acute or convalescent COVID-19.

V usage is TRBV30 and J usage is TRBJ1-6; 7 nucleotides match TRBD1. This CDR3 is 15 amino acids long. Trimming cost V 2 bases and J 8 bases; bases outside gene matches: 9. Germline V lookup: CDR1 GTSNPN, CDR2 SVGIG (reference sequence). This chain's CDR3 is CAWSLTTGVYSPLHF. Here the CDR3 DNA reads TGTGCCTGGAGTCTAACTACAGGGGTTTATTCACCCCTCCACTTT.

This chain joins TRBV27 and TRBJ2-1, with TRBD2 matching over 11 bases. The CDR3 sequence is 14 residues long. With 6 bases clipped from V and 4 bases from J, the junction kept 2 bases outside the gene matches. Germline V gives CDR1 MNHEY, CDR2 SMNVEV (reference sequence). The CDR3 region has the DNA TGTGCCAGCAGGACTAGCGGGGCTTACAATGAGCAGTTCTTC. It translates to CASRTSGAYNEQFF.

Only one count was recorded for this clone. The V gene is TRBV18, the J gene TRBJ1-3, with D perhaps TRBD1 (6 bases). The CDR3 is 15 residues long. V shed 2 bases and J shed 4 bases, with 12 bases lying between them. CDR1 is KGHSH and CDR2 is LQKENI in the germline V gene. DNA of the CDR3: TGTGCCAGCTCACCAATCCAGGGGCTCGGAAACACCATATATTTT. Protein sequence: CASSPIQGLGNTIYF.

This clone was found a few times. The CDR3, as DNA: TGTGCCAGCAGTTTACGAGCGGGAGGGACGGATGAGCAGTTCTTC. Translated, it gives CASSLRAGGTDEQFF. The chain couples TRBV27 to TRBJ2-1, with TRBD2 matching 10 bases. There are 15 residues in the CDR3. V lost 2 bases to trimming and J lost 8 bases; unmatched junction nucleotides: 6. CDR1 MNHEY and CDR2 SMNVEV come from the germline V gene (reference sequence).